This T cell receptor (beta chain) was obtained from a study of cytomegalovirus exposure and HLA in healthy donors. Study conclusions and caveats: The authors later linked a missense DCLRE1C variant to TCR beta V- and J-gene trimming. In a later analysis, CMV-associated beta chains were mostly HLA-associated, it appeared. Presence/absence results assume similar sequencing depth per donor, which may not hold.

The CDR3 consists of 12 residues. The germline V gene encodes CDR1 MNHEY and CDR2 SVGAGI. The V end lost 5 bases, the J end lost 6 bases, and 10 bases lay between the germline ends. As regards this clone: Antigen unknown.

PCR used 60 Vbeta primers and 13 Jbeta primers. Generated by immunoSEQ multiplex PCR, the TCRdb table keeps only in-frame clones and is missing some. The data show 55,000 to 80,000 clones, with more than 80% seen just once and around 3.2% held by the top ten. The chain joins TRBV6-5 to TRBJ1-2; D is unresolved. The sequence derives from a young woman in good health and CMV-seronegative. The sequencing input was PBMCs. The CDR3 nucleotides read TGTGCCAGCAGTGATACTCATAATGGCTACACCTTC. Its translation: CASSDTHNGYTF.